This T cell receptor (beta chain) was retrieved from a study of blood T cell repertoires in COVID-19. On the study more broadly: PBMCs, B-cell-depleted T cells, or T cells provided the cDNA or gDNA that made up the material.

Study processing details: Estimation of nucleated cell counts was performed using reference gene primer amplification. The table came from immunoSEQ multiplex PCR; TCRdb's copy has only in-frame clones and leaves some out. That table is the source of V, J and clone size, and D and trimming were worked out from the DNA. Of around 420,000 clones in the sample, over 75% were seen once. This clone was counted once. From germline, CDR1 is SEHNR and CDR2 FQNEAQ (reference sequence). Trimming took off 5 bases at V and 1 base at J, with 14 bases between the two ends. The CDR3 contains 15 residues. Participants were aged 18 to 89 years, lived in 20 to 25 US areas, and enrolled virtually. Participants had their cohort set by participant-reported clinical history.

The chain has TRBV7-9 and TRBJ1-1; D remains ambiguous. The sample was PBMCs or T cells enriched from blood (not recorded which). This sequence originates from a woman aged 40 to 55 with acute COVID-19. Written as DNA, the CDR3 is TGTGCCAGCAGCCTAATACTCGGAGAGAACACTGAAGCTTTCTTT. Translated: CASSLILGENTEAFF.